This T cell receptor beta chain is from a study of T cell responses to AZD1222 COVID-19 vaccine (dated by TCRdb to 2020 to 2023). Some background on the complete study: TCR sequencing was performed for roughly 240 trial participants, of whom about 200 were given two doses of AZD1222 and around 25 were given two doses of MenACWY control vaccine. Trial participants were enrolled into age subgroups of 18-55, 56-69 and 70-plus years, which contained around 140, 26 and 57 TCR-sequenced participants, respectively. Paper-wide results and their limitations: Only a handful of AZD1222 recipients were SARS-CoV-2 seropositive at baseline, limiting conclusions about previously exposed vaccinees. CD4 TCRs associated with the vaccine covered the entire spike protein, and the dominant responses were in regions 160-218 and 743-854. Epitopes outside the regions mutated in the B.1.351 and B.1.1.7 variants were reportedly recognized by nearly half of the unique spike-specific TCRs. Participants were mostly white British and included more females than males, and it was suggested by the authors that clonal diversity may have been underestimated. Spike-specific TCR breadth and depth rose significantly after two AZD1222 doses compared with day 0 and with MenACWY recipients. The 56-69-year group was small, and its depth increase did not reach significance, likely because of low power. Because no samples from the day 14 peak response were available, repertoires could be characterized only after the peak T cell response.

To note about this clone: Its binding antigen is unknown. One base away there is no much larger clone; base qualities are not given.

What this sample's time point label stands for: about 28 days (+/-7) after the second vaccine dose. AZD1222 recipients whose second dose came at about 4 weeks and those whose second dose came at about 12 weeks were combined into one group, since spike-specific TCR depth and breadth did not differ between the two schedules. Vaccinee samples were obtained from the UK trials COV001 and COV002, which included a single-blind randomized controlled phase 2/3 trial of AZD1222 (ChAdOx1 nCoV-19) in healthy adults. Trial participant PBMC samples were collected at day 0 and day 28 after the second dose for TCRbeta chain sequencing. V and J are trimmed by 2 bases and 5 bases, and the gene matches miss 6 bases of the junction. The cysteine opens and the phenylalanine closes a CDR3 of 15 amino acids. Of all the DNA, just the CDR3 is kept, 45 bases in frame from base 1. Sequences LGHNA (CDR1) and YSLEER (CDR2) are obtained from the germline V gene.

The CDR3 regions of human TCRbeta chains were subjected to immunosequencing. In the source study's methods: TCRs in the repertoires were compared against a reference library of SARS-CoV-2-specific TCRs that had been generated with the MIRA antigen-specificity platform. Breadth meant the fraction of unique TCRs that were SARS-CoV-2-associated, whereas depth meant the fraction of total T cells that were SARS-CoV-2-associated. Using the MIRA data, every spike-specific TCR was mapped to the spike region that the TCR reacted to and assigned to either a CD4 or a CD8 class. Log10-transformed breadth and depth values were compared by one-way ANOVA with Sidak's multiple comparisons tests. TCRdb took this table from immuneACCESS and kept in-frame rearrangements with V and J called. Such tables lack part of the clones; where checked against another copy, unresolved V genes explain under half of the gap, and the rest is unexplained. The DNA gave D and trimming, while V, J and clone size come from that table. Present in this sample are about 180,000 clones, 80% to 95% of which were seen just once. The top ten clones comprise 1.9% of the sample.

The sequence was obtained from an adult who received the AZD1222 COVID-19 vaccine. The sequence links TRBV4-3 to TRBJ2-5, with 9 junctional bases fitting TRBD1. This specimen consisted of peripheral blood, obtained 28 days after the second AZD1222 dose. The DNA is TGCGCCAGCAGCCAAAACGCGGACAGGGGCGAGACCCAGTACTTC. Translated, this is CASSQNADRGETQYF.